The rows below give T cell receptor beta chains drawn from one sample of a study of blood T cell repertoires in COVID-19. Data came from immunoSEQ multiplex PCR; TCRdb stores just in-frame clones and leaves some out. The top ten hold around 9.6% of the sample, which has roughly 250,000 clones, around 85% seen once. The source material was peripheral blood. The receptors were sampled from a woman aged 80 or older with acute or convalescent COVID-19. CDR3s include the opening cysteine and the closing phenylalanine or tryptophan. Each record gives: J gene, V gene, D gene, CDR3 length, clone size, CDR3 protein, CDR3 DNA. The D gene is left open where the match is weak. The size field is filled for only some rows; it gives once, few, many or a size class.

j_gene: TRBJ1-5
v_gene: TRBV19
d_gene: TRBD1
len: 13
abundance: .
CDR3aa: CASSDGQGQPQHF
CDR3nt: TGTGCCAGTAGTGACGGACAGGGGCAGCCCCAGCATTTT

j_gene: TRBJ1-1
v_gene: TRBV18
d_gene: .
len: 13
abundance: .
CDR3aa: CASSPSGNTEAFF
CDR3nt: TGTGCCAGCTCACCGAGTGGGAACACTGAAGCTTTCTTT

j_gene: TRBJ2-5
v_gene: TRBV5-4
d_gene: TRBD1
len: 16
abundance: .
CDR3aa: CASSDRDRGNRETQYF
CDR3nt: TGTGCCAGCAGCGATCGGGACAGGGGGAACAGAGAGACCCAGTACTTC

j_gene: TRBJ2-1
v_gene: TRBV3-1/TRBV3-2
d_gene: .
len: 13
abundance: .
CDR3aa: CASSQASGNEQFF
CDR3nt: TGTGCCAGCAGCCAAGCCAGCGGCAATGAGCAGTTCTTC

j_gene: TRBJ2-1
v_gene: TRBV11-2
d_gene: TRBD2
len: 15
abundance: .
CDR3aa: CASSPTGGLGNEQFF
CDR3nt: TGTGCCAGCAGTCCGACGGGGGGGCTGGGGAATGAGCAGTTCTTC

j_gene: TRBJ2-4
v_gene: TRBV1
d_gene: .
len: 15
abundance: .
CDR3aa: CTSSLPSGGGNIQYF
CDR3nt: TGCACCAGCAGCCTCCCTAGCGGGGGGGGAAACATTCAGTACTTC

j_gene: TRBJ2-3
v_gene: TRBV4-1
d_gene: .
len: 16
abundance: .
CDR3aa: CASSPLGQGFTDTQYF
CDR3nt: TGCGCCAGCAGCCCCCTGGGGCAGGGTTTCACAGATACGCAGTATTTT

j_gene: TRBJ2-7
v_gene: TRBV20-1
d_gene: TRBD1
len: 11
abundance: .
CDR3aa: CSAFQGASQYF
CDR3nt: TGCAGTGCTTTCCAGGGGGCCTCGCAGTACTTC

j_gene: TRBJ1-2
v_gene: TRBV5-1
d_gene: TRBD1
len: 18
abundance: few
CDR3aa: CASTQTPGQGSVLHGYTF
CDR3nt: TGCGCCAGCACCCAAACGCCGGGACAGGGGAGTGTGTTGCATGGCTACACCTTC

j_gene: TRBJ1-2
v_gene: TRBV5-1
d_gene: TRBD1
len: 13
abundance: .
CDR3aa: CASSYDRDYGYTF
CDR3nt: TGCGCCAGCAGCTACGACAGGGACTATGGCTACACCTTC

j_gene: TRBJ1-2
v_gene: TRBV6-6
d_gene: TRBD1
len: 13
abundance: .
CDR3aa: CASRTGSNYGYTF
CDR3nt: TGTGCCAGCCGGACAGGGTCCAACTATGGCTACACCTTC

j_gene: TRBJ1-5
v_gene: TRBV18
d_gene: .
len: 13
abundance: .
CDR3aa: CASSTDRNQPQHF
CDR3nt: TGTGCCAGCTCAACGGACAGAAATCAGCCCCAGCATTTT

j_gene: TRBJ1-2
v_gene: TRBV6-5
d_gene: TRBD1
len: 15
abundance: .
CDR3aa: CASSYSQGANYGYTF
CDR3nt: TGTGCCAGCAGTTACTCCCAGGGGGCTAACTATGGCTACACCTTC

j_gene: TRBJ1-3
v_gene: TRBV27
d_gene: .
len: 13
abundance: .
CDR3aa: CASRGLSGNTIYF
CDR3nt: TGTGCCAGCAGGGGACTCTCTGGAAACACCATATATTTT

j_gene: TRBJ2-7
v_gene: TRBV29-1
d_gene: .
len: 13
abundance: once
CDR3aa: CSVESLATGEQYF
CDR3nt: TGCAGCGTTGAGTCTCTAGCGACCGGCGAGCAGTACTTC

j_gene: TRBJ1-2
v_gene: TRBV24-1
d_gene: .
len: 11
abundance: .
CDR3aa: CATSDRRGYTF
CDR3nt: TGTGCCACCAGTGATCGGCGGGGCTACACCTTC

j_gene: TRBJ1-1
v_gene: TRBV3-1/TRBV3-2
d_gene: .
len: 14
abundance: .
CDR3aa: CASSLSGGNTEAFF
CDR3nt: TGTGCCAGCAGCCTGTCGGGGGGGAACACTGAAGCTTTCTTT

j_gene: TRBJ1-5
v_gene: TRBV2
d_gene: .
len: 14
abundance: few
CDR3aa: CASSGGFGKGPQHF
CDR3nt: TGTGCCAGCAGTGGAGGTTTCGGTAAAGGGCCCCAGCATTTT

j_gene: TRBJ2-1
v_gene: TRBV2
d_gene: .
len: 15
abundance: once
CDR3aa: CASSDVRLEGNEQFF
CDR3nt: TGTGCCAGCAGTGATGTAAGACTAGAGGGCAATGAGCAGTTCTTC

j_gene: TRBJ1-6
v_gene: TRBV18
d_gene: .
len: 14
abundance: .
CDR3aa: CASSPQGENSPLHF
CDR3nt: TGTGCCAGCTCACCGCAGGGTGAGAATTCACCCCTCCACTTT

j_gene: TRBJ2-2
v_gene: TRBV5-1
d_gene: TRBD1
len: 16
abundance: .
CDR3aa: CASSLEGQLNTGELFF
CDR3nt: TGCGCCAGCAGCTTAGAGGGACAGCTGAACACCGGGGAGCTGTTTTTT

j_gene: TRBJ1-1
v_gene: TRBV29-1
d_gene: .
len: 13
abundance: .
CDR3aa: CSVMNSMNTEAFF
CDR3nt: TGCAGCGTTATGAACAGCATGAACACTGAAGCTTTCTTT

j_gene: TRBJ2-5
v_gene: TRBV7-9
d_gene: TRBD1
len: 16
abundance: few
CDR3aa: CASSLAGQGAGETQYF
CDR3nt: TGTGCCAGCAGCTTAGCCGGACAGGGGGCAGGGGAGACCCAGTACTTC

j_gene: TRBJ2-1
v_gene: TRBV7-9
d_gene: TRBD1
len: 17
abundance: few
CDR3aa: CASSSLKFGTGKNEQFF
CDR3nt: TGTGCCAGCAGCTCATTAAAGTTTGGGACAGGGAAGAATGAGCAGTTCTTC

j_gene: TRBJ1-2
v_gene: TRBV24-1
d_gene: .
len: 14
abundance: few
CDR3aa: CATSGPPRDEGYTF
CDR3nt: TGTGCCACCAGTGGCCCCCCCAGGGATGAGGGCTACACCTTC

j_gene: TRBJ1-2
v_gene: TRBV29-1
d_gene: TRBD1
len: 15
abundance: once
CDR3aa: CSVESWDRGVGGYTF
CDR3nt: TGCAGCGTTGAATCCTGGGACAGGGGGGTTGGAGGCTACACCTTC

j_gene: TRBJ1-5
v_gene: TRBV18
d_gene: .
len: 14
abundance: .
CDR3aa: CASSPGQTNQPQHF
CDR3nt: TGTGCCAGCTCACCCGGACAGACCAATCAGCCCCAGCATTTT

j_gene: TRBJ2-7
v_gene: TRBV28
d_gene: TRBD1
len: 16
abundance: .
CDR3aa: CASSRYGQAFSYEQYF
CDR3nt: TGTGCCAGCAGTCGGTATGGACAGGCTTTTTCCTACGAGCAGTACTTC

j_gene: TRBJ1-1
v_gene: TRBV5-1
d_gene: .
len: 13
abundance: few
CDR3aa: CASSLTANTEAFF
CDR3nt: TGCGCCAGCAGCTTAACAGCAAACACTGAAGCTTTCTTT

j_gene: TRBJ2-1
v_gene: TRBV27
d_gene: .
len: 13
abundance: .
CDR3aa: CASSTGTYNEQFF
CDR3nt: TGTGCCAGCAGTACCGGGACCTACAATGAGCAGTTCTTC

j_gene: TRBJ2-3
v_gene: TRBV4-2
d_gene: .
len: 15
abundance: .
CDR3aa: CASSQDSGGADTQYF
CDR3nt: TGTGCCAGCAGCCAAGATAGTGGGGGGGCTGATACGCAGTATTTT

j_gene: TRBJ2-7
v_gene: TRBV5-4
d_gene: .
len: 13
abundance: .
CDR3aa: CASSEDISYEQYF
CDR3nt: TGTGCCAGCAGCGAGGACATCTCCTACGAGCAGTACTTC

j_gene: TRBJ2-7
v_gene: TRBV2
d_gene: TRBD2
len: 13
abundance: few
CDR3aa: CASSAGGSYEQYF
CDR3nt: TGTGCCAGCAGTGCCGGGGGGTCCTACGAGCAGTACTTC

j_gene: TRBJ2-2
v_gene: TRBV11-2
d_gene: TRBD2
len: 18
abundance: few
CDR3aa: CASSPGTSGGQNTGELFF
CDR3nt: TGTGCCAGCAGCCCCGGGACTAGCGGGGGCCAGAACACCGGGGAGCTGTTTTTT

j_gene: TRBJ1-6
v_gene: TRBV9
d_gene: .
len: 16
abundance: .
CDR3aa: CASSVGGGSYNSPLHF
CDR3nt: TGTGCCAGCAGCGTAGGGGGGGGCTCCTATAATTCACCCCTCCACTTT

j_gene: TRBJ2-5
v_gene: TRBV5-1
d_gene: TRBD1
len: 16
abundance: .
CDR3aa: CASSTGQGRREETQYF
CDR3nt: TGCGCCAGCAGCACCGGACAGGGGCGCAGGGAAGAGACCCAGTACTTC

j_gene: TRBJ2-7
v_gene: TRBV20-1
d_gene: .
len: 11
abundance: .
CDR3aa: CSATGENEQYF
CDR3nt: TGCAGTGCTACAGGGGAGAACGAGCAGTACTTC

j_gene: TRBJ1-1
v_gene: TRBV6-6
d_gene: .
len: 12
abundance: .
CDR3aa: CASSYPGGGAFF
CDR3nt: TGTGCCAGCAGTTACCCTGGCGGGGGGGCTTTCTTT

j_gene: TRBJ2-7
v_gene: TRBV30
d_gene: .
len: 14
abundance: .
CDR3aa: CAWSPNRFAYEQYF
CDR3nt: TGTGCCTGGAGTCCCAACAGGTTCGCCTACGAGCAGTACTTC

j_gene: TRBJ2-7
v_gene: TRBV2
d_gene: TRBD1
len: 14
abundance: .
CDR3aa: CASSEAGGWYEQYF
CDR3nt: TGTGCCAGCAGTGAGGCAGGGGGCTGGTACGAGCAGTACTTC

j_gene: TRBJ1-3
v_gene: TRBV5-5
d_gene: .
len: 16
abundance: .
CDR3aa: CASSPTGPISGNTIYF
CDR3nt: TGTGCCAGCAGCCCGACAGGACCCATCTCTGGAAACACCATATATTTT

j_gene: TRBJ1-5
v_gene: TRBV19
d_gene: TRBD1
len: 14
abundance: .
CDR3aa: CASRDGQGNQPQHF
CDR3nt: TGTGCCAGTAGAGATGGACAGGGGAATCAGCCCCAGCATTTT

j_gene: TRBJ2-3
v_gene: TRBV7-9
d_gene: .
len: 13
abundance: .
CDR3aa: CASSLEGGVTQYF
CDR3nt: TGTGCCAGCAGCTTGGAAGGAGGCGTTACGCAGTATTTT

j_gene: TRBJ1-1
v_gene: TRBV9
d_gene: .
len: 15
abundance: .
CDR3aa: CASSPEGVRHTEAFF
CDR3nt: TGTGCCAGCAGCCCAGAAGGGGTTCGGCACACTGAAGCTTTCTTT

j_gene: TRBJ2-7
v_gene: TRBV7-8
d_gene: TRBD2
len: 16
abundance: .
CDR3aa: CASSVRTSGGSYEQYF
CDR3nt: TGTGCCAGCAGCGTGAGGACTAGCGGGGGATCCTACGAGCAGTACTTC

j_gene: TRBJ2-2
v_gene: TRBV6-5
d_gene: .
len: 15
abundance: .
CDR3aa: CASSFRGADTGELFF
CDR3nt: TGTGCCAGCAGTTTCAGGGGTGCGGACACCGGGGAGCTGTTTTTT

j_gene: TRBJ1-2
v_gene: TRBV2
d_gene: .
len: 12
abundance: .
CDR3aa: CASSEQGWGYTF
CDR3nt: TGTGCCAGCAGTGAACAGGGGTGGGGCTACACCTTC

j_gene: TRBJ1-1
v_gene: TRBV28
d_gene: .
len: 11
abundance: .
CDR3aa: CASSLRAEAFF
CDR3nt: TGTGCCAGCAGTTTACGGGCTGAAGCTTTCTTT

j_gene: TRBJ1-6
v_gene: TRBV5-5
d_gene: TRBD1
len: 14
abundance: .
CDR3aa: CASSFRTGTSPLHF
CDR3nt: TGTGCCAGCAGCTTTCGGACAGGGACATCACCCCTCCACTTT

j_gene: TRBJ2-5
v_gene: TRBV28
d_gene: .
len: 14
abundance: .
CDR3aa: CASSHGELAYTQYF
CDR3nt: TGTGCCAGCTCCCACGGGGAGCTAGCATATACCCAGTACTTC

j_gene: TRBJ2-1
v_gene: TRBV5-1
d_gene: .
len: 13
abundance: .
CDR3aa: CASSLGQSNEQFF
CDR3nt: TGCGCCAGCAGCTTAGGACAGTCCAATGAGCAGTTCTTC

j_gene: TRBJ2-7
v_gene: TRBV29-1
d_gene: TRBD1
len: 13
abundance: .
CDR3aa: CSVGRRGSAEQYF
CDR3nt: TGCAGCGTTGGTCGCAGGGGGTCTGCCGAGCAGTACTTC

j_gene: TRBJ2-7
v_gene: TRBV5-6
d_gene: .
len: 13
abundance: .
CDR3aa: CASSLPGGVSQYF
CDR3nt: TGTGCCAGCAGCCTCCCCGGTGGAGTTTCGCAGTACTTC

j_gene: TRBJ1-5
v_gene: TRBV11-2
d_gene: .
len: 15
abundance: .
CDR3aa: CASSLGQYSNQPQHF
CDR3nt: TGTGCCAGCAGCTTAGGGCAGTATAGCAATCAGCCCCAGCATTTT

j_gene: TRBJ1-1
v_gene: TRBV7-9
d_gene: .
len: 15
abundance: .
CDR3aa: CASSQGLRGETEAFF
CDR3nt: TGTGCCAGCAGCCAAGGCCTCAGGGGAGAAACTGAAGCTTTCTTT

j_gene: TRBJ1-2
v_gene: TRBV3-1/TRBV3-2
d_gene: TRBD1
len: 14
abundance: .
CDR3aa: CASSQDRGGYGYTF
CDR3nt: TGTGCCAGCAGCCAGGACAGGGGGGGGTATGGCTACACCTTC

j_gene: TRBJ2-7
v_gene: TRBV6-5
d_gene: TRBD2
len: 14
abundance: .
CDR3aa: CASSRQGLTYEQYF
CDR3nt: TGTGCCAGCAGTCGCCAGGGACTAACTTACGAGCAGTACTTC

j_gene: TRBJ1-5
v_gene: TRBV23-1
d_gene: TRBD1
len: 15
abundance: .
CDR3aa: CASSHQDRGGQPQHF
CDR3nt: TGCGCCAGCAGTCATCAAGACAGGGGAGGCCAGCCCCAGCATTTT

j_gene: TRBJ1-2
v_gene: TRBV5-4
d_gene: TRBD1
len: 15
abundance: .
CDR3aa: CASSLDSGGTYGYTF
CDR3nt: TGTGCCAGCAGCTTGGATTCAGGGGGCACGTATGGCTACACCTTC